Shown below are 32 T cell receptor beta chains from a single sample sequenced in a study of blood T cell repertoires in COVID-19. Profiling relied on immunoSEQ multiplex PCR, and the TCRdb table lists in-frame clones only, not all of them. The repertoire holds 87,000 or so clones, with 80% to 90% as singletons. Sequencing input: peripheral blood. The origin of the receptors is a man older than 75 with acute or convalescent COVID-19.

The chain is built from TRBV28 and TRBJ1-1, with TRBD1 identical over 8 bases. The CDR3 is 15 residues long. V lost 7 bases, J lost 0 bases, and 7 bases stayed unmatched. CDR1 MDHEN and CDR2 SYDVKM come from the germline V gene. Written as DNA, the CDR3 is TGTGCCAGCACCGTACCAGGGGGCATGAACACTGAAGCTTTCTTT. Its protein product is CASTVPGGMNTEAFF.

The chain carries TRBV12-3 or TRBV12-4 and TRBJ1-2; D uncertain. The CDR3 is 12 residues long. Between the trimmed V and J ends, which lost 3 bases and 6 bases, there was a span of 8 bases. This chain's CDR3 is CASSFSMDGYTF. For the CDR3, the DNA is TGTGCCAGCAGTTTCTCTATGGATGGCTACACCTTC.

V usage is TRBV5-6 and J usage is TRBJ2-5; D may be TRBD2 (5 bases). The CDR3 is 13 residues long. CDR1 and CDR2 from the germline V gene are SGHDT and YYEEEE. Trimming shortened V by 1 base and J by 5 bases, and 9 bases separated the two germline ends. The CDR3 DNA reads as TGTGCCAGCAGCTTGTTAGCGAGGGAGACCCAGTACTTC. It translates to CASSLLARETQYF.

CDR3 nucleotide sequence: TGCGCCAGCAGCACCCAACCGGGACAGGGGGCTATCAGCGCCGGGGAGCTGTTTTTT. As protein: CASSTQPGQGAISAGELFF. The V and J genes are TRBV5-1 and TRBJ2-2; 12 nucleotides agree with TRBD1. J gave up 6 bases and V 4 bases, and 16 bases lay outside the gene matches. The germline CDR1 and CDR2 sequences are SGHRS and YFSETQ. The CDR3 totals 19 residues.

Regarding this clone: Its ends do not fully match the called genes, so a read error is possible. The same CDR3 also results from other DNA sequences found in this sample. V is TRBV5-3 and J is TRBJ1-1; 7 positions agree with TRBD1. TRBV5-3 is known as an ORF, though its function is uncertain. The CDR3 totals 14 residues. The DNA of the CDR3 is TGTGCCAGGAGCTTGGACAGGAGGAACACTGAAGCTTTCTTT. Protein product: CARSLDRRNTEAFF.

V and J are TRBV5-1 and TRBJ2-7, with TRBD1 identical over 7 bases. The J segment lost 7 bases and the V segment lost 4 bases, leaving 8 bases of the junction unmatched. This CDR3 is built from 13 residues. Germline CDR1 and CDR2: SGHRS and YFSETQ. The CDR3 region is CASSARQGWEQYF. The CDR3 coding sequence is TGCGCCAGCAGCGCCCGACAGGGTTGGGAGCAGTACTTC.

The J gene is TRBJ2-7, the V gene TRBV7-9; 9 nucleotides line up with TRBD2. Germline CDR1 is SEHNR and CDR2 is FQNEAQ (reference sequence). V lost 1 base to trimming and J lost 2 bases; unmatched junction nucleotides: 15. The CDR3 contains 19 residues. CDR3 amino acids: CASSLGLQASGAIPYEQYF. The CDR3 coding sequence is TGTGCCAGCAGCTTAGGGCTCCAGGCTAGCGGGGCCATACCCTACGAGCAGTACTTC. Together with reference TRBV7-9 and TRBJ2-7, the CDR3 gives the full variable domain: DTGVSQNPRHKITKRGQNVTFRCDPISEHNRLYWYRQTLGQGPEFLTYFQNEAQLEKSRLLSDRFSAERPKGSFSTLEIQRTEQGDSAMYLCASSLGLQASGAIPYEQYFGPGTRLTVT.

The chain combines TRBV6-5 with TRBJ1-1, with D maybe TRBD1 (5 bases). The CDR3 is 15 amino acids. V was pared by 5 bases and J by 3 bases, with 16 bases between. Germline assignment: CDR1 MNHEY and CDR2 SVGAGI. CDR3 amino acids: CASSPTQGLYTEAFF. The CDR3 nucleotides are TGTGCCAGCAGTCCCACCCAGGGATTGTACACTGAAGCTTTCTTT.

The J gene is TRBJ1-1, the V gene TRBV19; 10 bases fit TRBD1. The CDR3 has 15 amino acids. Losses at the gene ends were 4 bases for V and 7 bases for J; bases not matched to a gene: 9. Per the germline V gene, CDR1 is LNHDA and CDR2 is SQIVND (reference sequence). The chain's CDR3 is CASSTRQGATGEAFF. DNA for the CDR3: TGTGCCAGTAGTACAAGACAGGGGGCTACGGGTGAAGCTTTCTTT. Full variable domain (missing parts from reference TRBV19 and TRBJ1-1): DGGITQSPKYLFRKEGQNVTLSCEQNLNHDAMYWYRQDPGQGLRLIYYSQIVNDFQKGDIAEGYSVSREKKESFPLTVTSAQKNPTAFYLCASSTRQGATGEAFFGQGTRLTVV.

This clone has a handful of counts. This chain connects TRBV29-1 to TRBJ1-5, with 9 nucleotides matching TRBD1. J gave up 5 bases and V 7 bases, and 3 bases lay outside the gene matches. The CDR3 covers 12 residues. Per germline, CDR1 SQVTM and CDR2 ANQGSEA. The CDR3 sequence is CSARQGDQPQHF. The CDR3, as DNA: TGCAGCGCCCGACAGGGGGATCAGCCCCAGCATTTT.

The rearrangement links TRBV2 to TRBJ1-4; weak D call: TRBD1 (6 bases). CDR1 and CDR2 from the germline V gene are SNHLY and FYNNEI. V dropped 3 bases and J dropped 8 bases, with 13 bases sitting between them. The CDR3 is 14 amino acids. In nucleotides, the CDR3 is TGTGCCAGCAGTGACAGGGGCGGCTACGAAAAACTGTTTTTT. This gives the protein CASSDRGGYEKLFF.

V is TRBV10-1 and J is TRBJ2-7; 10 bases are shared with TRBD1. With 0 bases clipped from V and 4 bases from J, the junction kept 3 bases outside the gene matches. The CDR3 is made up of 15 amino acids. Germline V CDR1 and CDR2: WNHNN, SYGVQD (reference sequence). The CDR3 protein is CASSESRTGGYEQYF. The CDR3 region has the DNA TGCGCCAGCAGTGAGTCTAGGACAGGGGGTTACGAGCAGTACTTC.

This chain joins TRBV28 and TRBJ1-5, with D possibly TRBD1 on 6 matching bases. Germline V gene data show CDR1 as MDHEN and CDR2 as SYDVKM. This CDR3 spans 17 amino acids. The V end lost 6 bases, the J end lost 0 bases, and 18 bases lay between the germline ends. The CDR3 nucleotides read TGTGCCAGCAGAGAGTACAGGGTCCCTTATAGCAATCAGCCCCAGCATTTT. It codes for CASREYRVPYSNQPQHF.

The CDR3 coding sequence is TGTGCCAGCAGCTTAGCGTGGGCAGGCGCCTTGAATGAGCAGTTCTTC. Translated: CASSLAWAGALNEQFF. The gene calls are TRBV7-9 and TRBJ2-1, with no clear D. Germline V gene data show CDR1 as SEHNR and CDR2 as FQNEAQ (reference sequence). This CDR3 is 16 amino acids long. Trimming took 0 bases from V and 7 from J, leaving 16 bases between them.

This clone was counted once. V and J are TRBV5-1 and TRBJ2-4, with TRBD2 matching 9 bases. The CDR3 has 17 amino acids. The V gene's germline CDR1 is SGHRS and CDR2 YFSETQ. The V segment lost 0 bases and the J segment 0 bases; nucleotides outside the gene matches: 4. The CDR3 sequence: CASSLGHSGGAKNIQYF. For the CDR3, the DNA is TGCGCCAGCAGCTTGGGGCATAGCGGGGGAGCCAAAAACATTCAGTACTTC.

This rearrangement joins TRBV11-3 to TRBJ2-1, with 11 positions matching TRBD2. Germline V lookup: CDR1 SGHNT, CDR2 YENEEA. This CDR3 contains 15 residues. J was trimmed by 6 bases and V by 5 bases; bases with no gene match: 6. DNA of the CDR3: TGTGCCAGCAGCCTTACTAGCGGGAGAATCAATGAGCAGTTCTTC. Protein sequence: CASSLTSGRINEQFF.

Worth noting for this clone: The sample holds other DNA sequences that translate to the same CDR3. CDR3 amino acids: CASSQGLAGGYEQFF. CDR3 nucleotides: TGTGCCAGCAGCCAAGGTCTAGCGGGAGGGTATGAGCAGTTCTTC. The J gene is TRBJ2-1, the V gene TRBV14, with 12 bases matching TRBD2. Trimming took 1 base from V and 8 from J; bases not matched to a gene: 3. The germline CDR1 and CDR2 sequences are SGHDN and FVKESK. The CDR3 has 15 amino acids.

The rearrangement uses TRBV2 and TRBJ1-5; the D is unclear. The CDR3 runs to 12 residues. CDR1 and CDR2 from the germline V gene are SNHLY and FYNNEI. Deletions cut 2 bases from V and 6 bases from J, with 5 bases between. CDR3 in amino acids: CASSETGQPQHF. CDR3 bases: TGTGCCAGCAGTGAAACCGGTCAGCCCCAGCATTTT.

This clone was seen a few times. The chain employs TRBV9 and TRBJ1-1; no firm D call. V was shortened by 0 bases and J by 1 base, with 7 bases between the two germline ends. CDR1 is SGDLS and CDR2 is YYNGEE in the germline V gene. This CDR3 has 14 residues. In nucleotides, the CDR3 is TGTGCCAGCAGCGTAGCTTGGCAGAACACTGAAGCTTTCTTT. Amino acids: CASSVAWQNTEAFF.

V gene TRBV11-3 combines with J gene TRBJ1-1, with a weak D call TRBD1 (6 bases). Germline assignment: CDR1 SGHNT and CDR2 YENEEA. Trimming cost V 0 bases and J 4 bases, with 9 bases left between them. The CDR3 sequence is 14 residues long. This CDR3 reads CASSLEGDITEAFF. The DNA of the CDR3 is TGTGCCAGCAGCTTAGAAGGGGACATCACTGAAGCTTTCTTT.

This clone was seen just once. The rearrangement uses TRBV18 and TRBJ2-7; D might be TRBD2 (5 bases). Germline CDR1 reads KGHSH; CDR2 reads LQKENI. The CDR3 spans 14 residues. Between the trimmed V and J ends, which lost 0 bases and 7 bases, there was a span of 13 bases. CDR3 sequence reads: CASSPPALKREQYF. For the CDR3, the DNA is TGTGCCAGCTCACCACCGGCACTGAAGCGGGAGCAGTACTTC.

CDR3 residues: CASSLVTGGGQPQHF. DNA of the CDR3: TGTGCCAGCAGCTTAGTAACAGGGGGCGGTCAGCCCCAGCATTTT. The V call is TRBV7-2, the J call TRBJ1-5, with TRBD1 matching over 9 bases. Germline lookup yields CDR1 SGHTA and CDR2 FQGNSA. J lost 6 bases, V lost 1 base, and 4 bases had no gene match. The CDR3 length is 15 residues.

The rearrangement links TRBV4-1 to TRBJ1-4; D ambiguous. Germline loops: CDR1 MGHRA, CDR2 YSYEKL. Deletions cut 0 bases from V and 7 bases from J, with 9 bases between. The CDR3 runs to 14 residues. The CDR3: CASSQDRLREKLFF. The CDR3 DNA follows: TGCGCCAGCAGCCAAGATCGACTGCGTGAAAAACTGTTTTTT.

This clone has just a few counts. V and J are TRBV18 and TRBJ1-5; the match to TRBD1 covers 8 bases. After removal of 3 bases from V and 0 bases from J, the junction contained 7 bases not matched to a gene. CDR3 length: 17 amino acids. CDR1 and CDR2 from the germline V gene are KGHSH and LQKENI. The CDR3: CASSPTTGAYSNQPQHF. In DNA form, the CDR3 reads TGTGCCAGCTCACCTACGACAGGGGCTTATAGCAATCAGCCCCAGCATTTT.

This chain joins TRBV7-9 and TRBJ2-2; D remains ambiguous. The germline gives CDR1 SEHNR, CDR2 FQNEAQ (reference sequence). The V end was cut by 2 bases, the J end by 0 bases, with 10 bases between. The CDR3 spans 16 residues. CDR3 nucleotides: TGTGCCAGCAGCTTATCCCTTGGAGCGAACACCGGGGAGCTGTTTTTT. This translates into CASSLSLGANTGELFF.

The rearrangement joins TRBV9 to TRBJ2-2, with 7 bases lining up with TRBD2. This CDR3 comprises 16 residues. CDR1 is SGDLS, CDR2 YYNGEE, per germline. The V and J ends lost 2 bases and 6 bases, in that order; junction bases with no gene match: 10. CDR3 DNA sequence: TGTGCCAGCAGCGTGCAACTTACTAGCGTACCCGGGGAGCTGTTTTTT. This encodes CASSVQLTSVPGELFF.

The genes are TRBV4-1 and TRBJ1-1, with TRBD1 matching 8 bases. The CDR3 length is 16 residues. The germline CDR1 and CDR2 sequences are MGHRA and YSYEKL. Trimming took 4 bases from V and 1 from J; bases not matched to a gene: 8. The CDR3 region has the DNA TGCGCCAGCAGCCCATCAGGGGGCCCGAGGAACACTGAAGCTTTCTTT. Translating gives CASSPSGGPRNTEAFF.

CDR3 nucleotide sequence: TGCAGTGCTAGTAATAGCGTCTTTATCTACGAGCAGTACTTC. It translates to CSASNSVFIYEQYF. The chain recombines TRBV20-1 with TRBJ2-7; TRBD2 might be the D (5 bases). The length of the CDR3 is 14 residues. V lost 3 bases and J lost 3, with 15 bases in between. CDR1 and CDR2 (germline): DFQATT, SNEGSKA (reference sequence).

The chain uses TRBV5-1 and TRBJ2-2; 13 bases align to TRBD2. The length of the CDR3 is 17 residues. Germline V gene sequence: CDR1 SGHRS, CDR2 YFSETQ. J lost 0 bases, V lost 3 bases, and 2 bases had no gene match. CDR3 residues: CASSWGLAGSNTGELFF. CDR3 nucleotide sequence: TGCGCCAGCAGCTGGGGACTAGCGGGATCGAACACCGGGGAGCTGTTTTTT.

The rearrangement joins TRBV27 to TRBJ2-3, with 9 nucleotides matching TRBD1. This CDR3 region has 15 residues. V was pared by 7 bases and J by 2 bases, with 7 bases of the junction left unmatched. The germline V gene has CDR1 MNHEY and CDR2 SMNVEV (reference sequence). The CDR3: CASTPRDRDTDTQYF. In nucleotides, the CDR3 is TGTGCCAGCACGCCCCGGGACAGGGACACAGATACGCAGTATTTT.

J is TRBJ1-4 and V is TRBV7-9, with D perhaps matching TRBD1 (5 bases). Trimming shortened V by 4 bases and J by 4 bases, and 10 bases separated the two germline ends. This CDR3 is built from 14 residues. Germline V gene data show CDR1 as SEHNR and CDR2 as FQNEAQ (reference sequence). CDR3 in DNA: TGTGCCAGCAGCTCCCTTAGGGGTAATGAAAAACTGTTTTTT. Translated, it gives CASSSLRGNEKLFF. Filled out from reference TRBV7-9 and TRBJ1-4, the complete variable domain reads DTGVSQNPRHKITKRGQNVTFRCDPISEHNRLYWYRQTLGQGPEFLTYFQNEAQLEKSRLLSDRFSAERPKGSFSTLEIQRTEQGDSAMYLCASSSLRGNEKLFFGSGTQLSVL.

The rearrangement links TRBV6-5 to TRBJ1-2; 9 positions match TRBD1. V was clipped by 8 bases and J by 4 bases; unmatched bases: 11. CDR1 is MNHEY, CDR2 SVGAGI, per germline. CDR3 size: 15 residues. CDR3 nucleotide sequence: TGTGCCAGCGACCCACGGACAGGGGTTATCTATGGCTACACCTTC. This sequence encodes CASDPRTGVIYGYTF.